The T cell receptor beta chain described here comes from a study of blood T cell repertoires in COVID-19. The wider study: From the United States, Italy and Spain came samples of acute and convalescent COVID-19.

Comments on this clone: The junction and the germline gene differ at one end; a read error may be behind it.

The germline V gene has CDR1 SNHLY and CDR2 FYNNEI. CDR3 length: 14 amino acids. In the authors' workflow: The assay estimated nucleated cells by amplifying reference gene primers. Profiled with immunoSEQ multiplex PCR; TCRdb holds only in-frame clones, not every one. V and J calls and clone size follow that table, whereas D and trimming were derived from the DNA. The sample shows tens of thousands of clones, roughly 86% of them seen only once. Sequencing was done on a sample of peripheral blood. The sequence was obtained from a man between 65 and 79 years old with acute or convalescent COVID-19. The chain employs TRBV2 and TRBJ2-1; 13 positions agree with TRBD2. The DNA of the CDR3 is TGTGCCAGCAGGGAAGGACTAGCGGGGGACGAGCAGTTCTTC. Translated, it gives CASREGLAGDEQFF.